Below are 18 T cell receptor beta chains sequenced from a single sample in a study of shared clonotypes between healthy human individuals. The data were produced by immunoSEQ multiplex PCR, yet TCRdb's version contains in-frame clones alone and is incomplete. The sample includes fewer than 1.4 million clones, around 78% of them seen just once. The sample consisted of memory CD4+ T cells from PBMCs. Subset noted: CD45RA-negative fraction. The receptors here all came from a young man in good health. Some clones in this sample may be carry-over from other donors' samples.

V usage is TRBV5-4 and J usage is TRBJ1-2; D unresolved. Germline V gene lookup returns CDR1 SGHNT and CDR2 YYREEE (reference sequence). The CDR3 is made up of 12 amino acids. Trimming left V 4 bases short and J 3 bases short, with 7 bases between. This CDR3 reads CASSPGDYGYTF. CDR3 bases: TGTGCCAGCAGCCCTGGCGACTATGGCTACACCTTC.

The V gene is TRBV30, the J gene TRBJ2-3; D is perhaps TRBD2 (5 bases). CDR1 is GTSNPN, CDR2 SVGIG, per germline (reference sequence). This CDR3 contains 17 residues. The V and J ends lost 4 bases and 0 bases respectively, with 20 bases between them. CDR3 coding DNA: TGTGCCTGGACCCACCCCCTTAGCGCCTCTAGCACAGATACGCAGTATTTT. It translates to CAWTHPLSASSTDTQYF.

This sequence joins TRBV4-1 and TRBJ2-7, with 7 bases matching TRBD1. This CDR3 contains 13 residues. Looked up from germline, CDR1 is MGHRA and CDR2 is YSYEKL. V shed 4 bases and J 6 bases; nucleotides not matched to a gene: 6. CDR3 residues: CASSRPQGIEQYF. Written as DNA, the CDR3 is TGCGCCAGCAGCCGACCACAGGGGATCGAGCAGTACTTC.

V usage is TRBV28 and J usage is TRBJ1-4; D unresolved. Germline-derived CDR1 and CDR2 are MDHEN and SYDVKM. The CDR3 contains 14 residues. Trimming stripped 7 bases from V and 0 bases from J, with 9 bases between. This CDR3 reads CASTSRATNEKLFF. CDR3 coding DNA: TGTGCCAGCACCTCGCGGGCAACTAATGAAAAACTGTTTTTT.

The chain recombines TRBV28 with TRBJ2-7; the match to TRBD2 covers 8 bases. The CDR3 spans 14 residues. In germline, CDR1 is MDHEN, CDR2 SYDVKM. The V and J ends lost 4 bases and 3 bases, in that order; junction bases with no gene match: 5. The CDR3 region is CASSSERESYEQYF. Written as DNA, the CDR3 is TGTGCCAGCAGTTCCGAGCGGGAGAGCTACGAGCAGTACTTC.

V is TRBV15 and J is TRBJ2-7; possibly TRBD2 for D (5 bases). Trimming removed 0 bases at V and 13 bases at J, with 13 bases between. The CDR3 covers 12 residues. Looked up from germline, CDR1 is LNHNV and CDR2 is YYDKDF (reference sequence). DNA for the CDR3: TGTGCCACCAGCAGAGATCCACTAGAATCATACTTC. Protein sequence: CATSRDPLESYF. Full variable domain (outside the CDR3, taken from reference TRBV15 and TRBJ2-7): DAMVIQNPRYQVTQFGKPVTLSCSQTLNHNVMYWYQQKSSQAPKLLFHYYDKDFNNEADTPDNFQSRRPNTSFCFLDIRSPGLGDTAMYLCATSRDPLESYFGPGTRLTVT.

The chain combines TRBV28 with TRBJ2-3; D is unclear. The CDR3 is 15 amino acids. The V end lost 8 bases, the J end lost 1 base, and 16 bases lay between the germline ends. Germline loops: CDR1 MDHEN, CDR2 SYDVKM. The CDR3 bases are TGTGCCAGCGGAGAATCGGAGTCGCGCACAGATACGCAGTATTTT. It specifies CASGESESRTDTQYF.

This clone came up once. This sequence joins TRBV18 and TRBJ1-3; maybe TRBD1 (6 bases). Germline V CDR1 and CDR2: KGHSH, LQKENI. The V gene lost 6 bases and the J gene lost 0 bases, with 12 bases spanning the gap. The CDR3 has 15 amino acids. The CDR3 coding sequence is TGTGCCAGCTCTCTTCAGGGGAGCTCTGGAAACACCATATATTTT. Protein product: CASSLQGSSGNTIYF.

This sequence joins TRBV27 and TRBJ2-7; D possibly matches TRBD1 or TRBD2 (5 bases each). CDR1 and CDR2 (germline): MNHEY, SMNVEV (reference sequence). The CDR3 runs 15 residues. V dropped 4 bases and J dropped 3 bases, with 16 bases sitting between them. The DNA for the CDR3 is TGTGCCAGCAGTTCCACCCGGGGACGCATCTACGAGCAGTACTTC. Its translation: CASSSTRGRIYEQYF.

The chain links TRBV5-1 to TRBJ2-2, with a possible D match to TRBD1 (5 bases). V lost 2 bases and J 0 bases, leaving 8 bases between the germline ends. CDR1 and CDR2 from the germline V gene are SGHRS and YFSETQ. CDR3 length: 15 residues. CDR3 DNA: TGCGCCAGCAGCTTTGACAGCCCGAACACCGGGGAGCTGTTTTTT. Residues: CASSFDSPNTGELFF.

This clone was observed a few times. A read error is possible here, since a much larger clone lies one base away. The DNA is omitted, as the CDR3 cannot be located on it reliably, and the CDR3 follows TCRdb's listing. Distinct nucleotide sequences in the sample also encode this CDR3. The chain carries TRBV18 and TRBJ1-1; the DNA was not used to check the table's D call, TRBD1. Per germline, CDR1 KGHSH and CDR2 LQKENI. Inclusive of both ends, the CDR3 amounts to 17 amino acids. CDR3 sequence: CASSPFGQGAGNTEAFF.

The chain recombines TRBV29-1 with TRBJ2-3; D possibly corresponds to TRBD2 (5 bases). This CDR3 region has 14 residues. The V end was cut by 8 bases, the J end by 4 bases, with 19 bases between. From germline, CDR1 is SQVTM and CDR2 ANQGSEA. As DNA, the CDR3 is TGCAGCTCCCGACGGGAATGGCGGGCAGATACGCAGTATTTT. Its protein is CSSRREWRADTQYF.

The gene calls are TRBV27 and TRBJ2-1; D is unclear. The CDR3 runs 20 residues. Trimming pared 3 bases from V and 1 base from J, leaving 25 bases between. The V gene's germline CDR1 is MNHEY and CDR2 SMNVEV (reference sequence). The CDR3 spells CASSFRFRVGSAKSYNEQFF. DNA of the CDR3: TGTGCCAGCAGTTTTCGTTTTCGGGTAGGGTCGGCTAAATCCTACAATGAGCAGTTCTTC.

This clone has more than one count but fewer than ten. The V gene is TRBV28, the J gene TRBJ1-2; TRBD1 matches 9 bases. Per germline, CDR1 MDHEN and CDR2 SYDVKM. The CDR3 loop spans 15 amino acids. V shed 6 bases and J 7 bases; nucleotides not matched to a gene: 12. In DNA, the CDR3 is TGTGCCAGCAGCACCACTCACAGGGGGCAAGGTGGCTACACCTTC. Protein: CASSTTHRGQGGYTF.

V usage is TRBV6-5 and J usage is TRBJ1-3, with 8 bases that match TRBD1. J was trimmed by 3 bases and V by 6 bases; bases with no gene match: 7. Germline CDR1 reads MNHEY; CDR2 reads SVGAGI. This CDR3 is built from 15 residues. The CDR3 spells CASSPLRGLGNTIYF. The CDR3, as DNA: TGTGCCAGCAGCCCCCTCAGGGGGCTTGGAAACACCATATATTTT.

The chain joins TRBV6-4 to TRBJ2-5; D might be TRBD2 (6 bases). CDR3 length equals 19 residues. Germline CDR1 reads MRHNA; CDR2 reads SNTAGT. V was pared by 0 bases and J by 2 bases, with 22 bases between. CDR3 sequence (DNA): TGTGCCAGCAGTGACTCATCGGGGGACGGGAGTAGGTGGCAAGAGACCCAGTACTTC. This translates into CASSDSSGDGSRWQETQYF.

V is TRBV7-2 and J is TRBJ1-6; 7 bases are a match to TRBD1. V lost 5 bases to trimming and J lost 10 bases; unmatched junction nucleotides: 11. CDR3 length: 15 residues. Germline CDR1 reads SGHTA; CDR2 reads FQGNSA. CDR3 residues: CASSIRQGGRSPLHF. The CDR3 bases are TGTGCCAGCAGCATAAGACAGGGAGGTCGATCACCCCTCCACTTT.

For this clone: Possible read error: a much larger clone is one base away. V and J are TRBV19 and TRBJ2-1; a possible D gene is TRBD2 (6 bases). The CDR3 contains 15 residues. CDR1 and CDR2 from the germline V gene are LNHDA and SQIVND (reference sequence). Trimming took off 6 bases at V and 10 bases at J, with 22 bases between the two ends. In nucleotides, the CDR3 is TGTGCCAGTAGCCTGACTAGTTTCCACAAAGGGGAGCAGTTCTTC. Translated, it gives CASSLTSFHKGEQFF.